This T cell receptor (beta chain) is drawn from a study of shared clonotypes between healthy human individuals. General study findings and limits: Sequencing depth was expected to influence donor clonotype sharing.

The unsorted PBMC replicate PCRs were performed with roughly 300 ng DNA, approximately 27,000 T cell genomes. Clones were read by immunoSEQ multiplex PCR, and TCRdb kept only the in-frame ones, dropping some. The table includes roughly 500,000 clones, 76% detected once. All participating donors were Caucasian adults from Nashville, Tennessee. Worth noting for this clone: Its antigen is undetermined.

V gave up 1 base and J gave up 5 bases, with 10 bases separating them. Germline V lookup: CDR1 SGHKS, CDR2 YYEKEE (reference sequence). This CDR3 is 14 amino acids long. The chain employs TRBV5-5 and TRBJ1-5, with a weak D call TRBD1 (5 bases). The sequence was obtained from a woman aged 40 to 50 in good health. Some clones in this sample may be carry-over from other donors' samples. Sequenced sample: PBMCs. DNA of the CDR3: TGTGCCAGCAGCTTGTATCAGGGCGATCAGCCCCAGCATTTT. Translating gives CASSLYQGDQPQHF.